This T cell receptor (beta chain) was retrieved from a study of graft-versus-host responses after intestinal transplantation. Whole-study results and caveats: In recipient marrow, GvH clones were found, and some appeared first in ileum or blood.

Here immunoSEQ multiplex PCR was the method, and the copy in TCRdb shows in-frame clones only, minus some. Among about 120,000 clones listed, approximately 95% were seen once. Note on this clone: The antigen is unknown.

Germline V gene data show CDR1 as SEHNR and CDR2 as FQNEAQ (reference sequence). Trimming took off 1 base at V and 3 bases at J, with 9 bases between the two ends. The CDR3 is 15 residues long. The source was unstimulated CD8+ T cells sorted from spleen or lymph node cells, collected before intestinal transplant. This chain connects TRBV7-9 to TRBJ2-2, with D perhaps TRBD2 (6 bases). The TCR sequence derives from a human donor who received an intestinal transplant. The CDR3 DNA is TGTGCCAGCAGCTTAGGGGCGGGGTACACCGGGGAGCTGTTTTTT. This encodes CASSLGAGYTGELFF.